This TCR beta chain was sequenced in a study of blood T cell repertoires in COVID-19. This table comes from immunoSEQ multiplex PCR, and its TCRdb copy is limited to in-frame clones, with some not included. The table lists some 90,000 clones, over 75% of them singletons. The CDR3 contains 14 residues. The germline gives CDR1 MNHEY, CDR2 SVGAGI. Unmatched junction bases numbered 6, after V lost 6 bases and J lost 3 bases. The chain is built from TRBV6-5 and TRBJ2-5, with TRBD1 matching over 8 bases. Source material: peripheral blood. The origin of this receptor is a man in his 60s with acute or convalescent COVID-19. CDR3 coding DNA: TGTGCCAGCAGCCGCGAGGACAGGGAAGAGACCCAGTACTTC. Translated, it gives CASSREDREETQYF.